This T cell receptor beta chain derives from a study of T-cell reconstitution after alpha-beta-depleted transplantation in children listed by TCRdb under 2016. A note on the overall study: Using TCR repertoire profiling, the study quantitatively followed how T-cell immune reconstitution unfolded in children after TCRalphabeta/CD19-depleted allogeneic hematopoietic cell transplantation. Summary of the overall study and its limitations: In some patients, the high TCRbeta diversity seen at day 60 was put down to recipient T cells and intrathymic progenitors that had survived conditioning. Over subsequent months, a decline in hyperexpanded clone frequencies was noted, and after one year, T-cell counts and TCRbeta diversity were mostly ascribed to newly produced T cells. Apparently early alphabetaT-cell count recovery about two months after transplant reportedly relied on only several hundred rapidly expanded clones derived from non-depleted graft cells.

Library creation used PCR. The sequencer was an Illumina HiSeq 2500. TCR library preparation used molecular barcoding, with unique molecular identifiers applied to normalize quantification of the TCRbeta repertoire. Using fastp at Q25 and MiXCR, TCRdb reprocessed the public reads and kept productive beta chains. Under each unique CDR3 protein, matching rows form one entry showing the most common genes and DNA. The sample table records 130,000 to 150,000 distinct CDR3 sequences; 7.5% to 9% of these occur just once. The ten top clones hold 15% to 20% of the sample. The label giving this sample's treatment or condition can be read as: allogeneic hematopoietic cell transplantation with graft depleted of TCRalphabeta T cells and CD19 B cells. The transplant recipients were children given TCRalphabeta/CD19-depleted allogeneic hematopoietic cell grafts. This clonotype appeared many times. No cognate antigen has been identified for it. No much larger clone exists at a distance of one base, and base qualities are not known.

CDR1 and CDR2 (MDHEN, SYDVKM) derive from the germline V gene. The V end gives up 6 bases and the J end 6 bases, leaving 11 bases in the junction not matched to a gene. Including the terminal cysteine and phenylalanine, the CDR3 comprises 16 residues. Of the read, only the CDR3 DNA is kept; its 48 bases are in frame from base 1. The sample here was PBMCs, mostly from graft donor cells, taken 180 days after TCRalphabeta/CD19-depleted stem cell transplant. The receptor chain draws on TRBV28 and TRBJ1-6; TRBD1 fits 7 bases in the junction. The TCR comes from a female patient aged 2-9 years who had a stem cell transplant for congenital amegakaryocytic thrombocytopenia, so the T cells may come from the graft donor. DNA sequence: TGTGCCAGCAGCCATCTGGGGACAGTCTTTAATTCACCCCTCCACTTT. This codes for CASSHLGTVFNSPLHF.